The 12 T cell receptor beta chains presented below share a single source sample, sequenced in a study of CD8+CD57+ T cells in acquired aplastic anemia. Patients chosen for sequencing had CD8+CD57+ cells that had expanded, as shown by flow cytometry. For CDR3 and TCR beta VDJ profiling, genomic DNA was the template used. MiXCR, applied by TCRdb to the reads, yields one record per CDR3 protein. The profile covers 200,000 to 250,000 distinct CDR3 sequences, with approximately 45% appearing a single time and 7% to 10% taken by the ten largest. Input material: sorted CD4+, CD8+, or CD8+CD57+ T cells (not recorded which) from PBMCs. These receptors all stem from a human donor with aplastic anemia.

The V gene is TRBV15, the J gene TRBJ1-2; D unclear. Germline V gene sequence: CDR1 LNHNV, CDR2 YYDKDF (reference sequence). Trimming pared 0 bases from V and 3 bases from J, leaving 11 bases between. CDR3 length equals 15 residues. DNA for the CDR3: TGTGCCACCAGCAGAGACCGCATTTTCCACTATGGCTACACCTTC. Translating it yields CATSRDRIFHYGYTF.

This clonotype was picked up many times. The rearrangement links TRBV7-9 to TRBJ2-5, with D perhaps TRBD2 (6 bases). Germline CDR1 and CDR2: SEHNR and FQNEAQ (reference sequence). CDR3 length: 15 amino acids. Deletions cut 5 bases from V and 2 bases from J, with 15 bases between. The CDR3 sequence: CASSPGLSTQETQYF. The CDR3 DNA is TGTGCCAGCAGCCCGGGACTCTCAACTCAAGAGACCCAGTACTTC.

This chain joins TRBV19 and TRBJ2-5; a weak D match, TRBD1 (5 bases). Per the germline V gene, CDR1 is LNHDA and CDR2 is SQIVND (reference sequence). The CDR3 is made up of 14 amino acids. V was cut by 9 bases and J by 3 bases, with 17 bases left in between. DNA for the CDR3: TGTGCCAGCAGCCAAGAAGGCAGGGAAGAGACCCAGTACTTC. Residues: CASSQEGREETQYF. Based on the CDR3 plus reference TRBV19 and TRBJ2-5, the full variable domain is DGGITQSPKYLFRKEGQNVTLSCEQNLNHDAMYWYRQDPGQGLRLIYYSQIVNDFQKGDIAEGYSVSREKKESFPLTVTSAQKNPTAFYLCASSQEGREETQYFGPGTRLLVL.

This clonotype showed up many times. V and J are TRBV6-2 or TRBV6-3 and TRBJ2-7, with D hard to call. The CDR3 runs 13 residues. The germline V gene encodes CDR1 MNHEY and CDR2 SVGEGT. V was trimmed by 2 bases and J by 5 bases, leaving 10 bases between them. In nucleotides, the CDR3 is TGTGCCAGCAGTTACCGCTCTCCGAACGAGCAGTACTTC. This encodes CASSYRSPNEQYF.

J is TRBJ2-7 and V is TRBV19; 7 nucleotides line up with TRBD2. V was pared by 3 bases and J by 6 bases, with 11 bases of the junction left unmatched. The CDR3 runs 15 residues. Germline V gene lookup returns CDR1 LNHDA and CDR2 SQIVND (reference sequence). CDR3 protein: CASSIFSGTISEQYF. The CDR3 coding sequence is TGTGCCAGTAGTATCTTCTCCGGGACTATCTCCGAGCAGTACTTC.

On this clonotype itself: A much larger clone sits a single nucleotide away, making a read error possible. The chain employs TRBV6-1 and TRBJ2-7; no definite D call. This CDR3 has 13 residues. Germline CDR1 reads MNHNS; CDR2 reads SASEGT. The CDR3 here is CASTNKRNYEQHF. CDR3 sequence (DNA): TGTGCCAGCACCAACAAAAGGAACTACGAGCAGCACTTC.

Ten or more counts support this clonotype. DNA of the CDR3: TGTGCCAGTACCAGGGAGAGCCTAAATGAAGCTTTCTTT. Amino acids: CASTRESLNEAFF. V usage is TRBV28 and J usage is TRBJ1-1; a weak D match, TRBD1 (5 bases). The germline V and J ends were trimmed by 9 bases and 7 bases, with 18 bases remaining between them. The length of the CDR3 is 13 residues. Germline V CDR1 and CDR2: MDHEN, SYDVKM.

The chain employs TRBV15 and TRBJ2-7; TRBD1 matches 8 bases. The germline CDR1 and CDR2 sequences are LNHNV and YYDKDF (reference sequence). J gave up 6 bases and V 0 bases, and 16 bases lay outside the gene matches. The CDR3 runs to 18 residues. CDR3 protein: CATSRERATGTGPIEQYF. The CDR3 DNA follows: TGTGCCACCAGCAGAGAGCGGGCAACAGGGACAGGCCCGATCGAGCAGTACTTC.

This clonotype was recorded once. This chain connects TRBV15 to TRBJ1-1; no definite D call. CDR1 and CDR2 from the germline V gene are LNHNV and YYDKDF (reference sequence). Trimming shortened V by 10 bases and J by 3 bases, and 24 bases separated the two germline ends. This CDR3 comprises 16 residues. In DNA, the CDR3 is TGTGCCAGCAGTTTAAGCTGGGCCCGGGAGGACACTGAAGCTTTCTTT. Translated, it gives CASSLSWAREDTEAFF.

This clonotype was recorded at least ten times. The rearrangement links TRBV14 to TRBJ2-7; TRBD2 is a possible D gene (6 bases). Germline V gene sequence: CDR1 SGHDN, CDR2 FVKESK. The CDR3 runs to 13 residues. Trimming took off 5 bases at V and 3 bases at J, with 11 bases between the two ends. The CDR3 sequence is CASSTGTGYEQYF. CDR3 DNA: TGTGCCAGCAGCACCGGGACTGGCTACGAGCAGTACTTC.

The V call is TRBV7-6, the J call TRBJ2-5, with TRBD1 identical over 9 bases. The germline V gene has CDR1 SGHVS and CDR2 FNYEAQ. This CDR3 has 18 amino acids. The V and J ends lost 5 bases and 1 base, in that order; junction bases with no gene match: 14. CDR3 sequence: CASSTGTGSLERQETQYF. Here the CDR3 DNA reads TGTGCCAGCAGCACCGGGACAGGGAGTTTGGAGCGCCAAGAGACCCAGTACTTC.

Comment on this clonotype: The junction does not match germline at one end; this may be a read error. The chain links TRBV10-3 to TRBJ2-1, with D uncertain. The CDR3 is 13 amino acids. Germline CDR1 is ENHRY and CDR2 is SYGVKD. The CDR3 coding sequence is TGTGCCAGCAGTTTATTCTCCTACAATGAGCAGTTCTTC. Translating gives CASSLFSYNEQFF.